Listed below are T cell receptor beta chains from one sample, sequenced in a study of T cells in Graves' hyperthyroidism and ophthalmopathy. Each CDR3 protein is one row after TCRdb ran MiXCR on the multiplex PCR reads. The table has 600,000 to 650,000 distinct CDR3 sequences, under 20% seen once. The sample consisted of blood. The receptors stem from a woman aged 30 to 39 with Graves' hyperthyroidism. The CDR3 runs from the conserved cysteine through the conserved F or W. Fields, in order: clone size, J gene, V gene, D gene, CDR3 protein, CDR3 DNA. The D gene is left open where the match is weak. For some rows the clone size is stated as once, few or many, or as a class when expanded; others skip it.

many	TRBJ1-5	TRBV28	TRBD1	CASGTGNQPQHF	TGTGCCAGCGGGACAGGCAATCAGCCCCAGCATTTT
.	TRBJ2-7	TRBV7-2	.	CASSFTYSYEQYF	TGTGCCAGCAGCTTCACTTATTCCTACGAGCAGTACTTC
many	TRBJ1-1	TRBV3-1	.	CASSQERRFEAFF	TGTGCCAGCAGCCAAGAACGAAGATTTGAAGCTTTCTTT
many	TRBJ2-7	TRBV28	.	CASSSPRWAAHSYEQYF	TGTGCCAGCAGTTCTCCCAGGTGGGCAGCCCACTCCTACGAGCAGTACTTC
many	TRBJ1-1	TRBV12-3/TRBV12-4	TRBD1	CASSWDRNTEAFF	TGCGCCAGCAGCTGGGACAGGAACACTGAAGCTTTCTTT
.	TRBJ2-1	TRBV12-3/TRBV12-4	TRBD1	CASSSGQGLYNEQFF	TGTGCCAGCAGTTCGGGACAGGGCTTGTACAATGAGCAGTTCTTC
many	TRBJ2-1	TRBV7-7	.	CASSRGLANEQFF	TGTGCTAGCAGCCGGGGACTCGCGAATGAGCAGTTCTTC
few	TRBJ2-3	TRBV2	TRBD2	CASTPSGVSTDTQYF	TGTGCCAGCACCCCGAGCGGGGTTAGCACAGATACGCAGTATTTT
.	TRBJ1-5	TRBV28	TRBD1	CASRGTGVQPQHF	TGTGCCAGCAGGGGGACAGGGGTTCAGCCCCAGCATTTT
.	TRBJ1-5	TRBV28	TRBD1	CASSHETGDQPQHF	TGTGCCAGCAGTCATGAGACAGGGGATCAGCCCCAGCATTTT
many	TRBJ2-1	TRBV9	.	CASSVSSGPSYNEQFF	TGTGCCAGCAGCGTATCAAGCGGACCTTCCTACAATGAGCAGTTCTTC
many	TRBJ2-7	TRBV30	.	CAWSKRTAQEQYF	TGTGCCTGGAGTAAGCGGACAGCGCAGGAGCAGTACTTC
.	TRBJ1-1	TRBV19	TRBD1	CASSMVGTANTEAFF	TGTGCCAGTAGTATGGTAGGGACAGCGAACACTGAAGCTTTCTTT
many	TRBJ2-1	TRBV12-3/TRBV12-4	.	CASSLLTLNEQFF	TGTGCCAGCAGTTTGTTAACTCTCAATGAGCAGTTCTTC
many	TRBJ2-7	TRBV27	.	CASSPLRGGGAWGNEQYF	TGTGCCAGCAGTCCCCTCCGCGGCGGGGGCGCTTGGGGTAACGAGCAGTACTTC
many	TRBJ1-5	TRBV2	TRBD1	CASRNDRGPNQPQHF	TGTGCCAGCAGGAACGACAGGGGGCCCAATCAGCCCCAGCATTTT
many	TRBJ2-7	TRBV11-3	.	CASSLEGARRYEQYF	TGTGCCAGCAGCTTAGAGGGGGCACGACGGTACGAGCAGTACTTC
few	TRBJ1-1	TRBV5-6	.	CASSLDPGENTEAFF	TGTGCCAGCAGCTTGGATCCGGGGGAGAACACTGAAGCTTTCTTT
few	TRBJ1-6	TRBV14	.	CASSQVGGNSPLHF	TGTGCCAGCAGCCAAGTCGGCGGGAATTCACCCCTCCACTTT
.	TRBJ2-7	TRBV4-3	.	CASSQDQAALYEQYF	TGCGCCAGCAGCCAAGATCAGGCAGCATTATACGAGCAGTACTTC
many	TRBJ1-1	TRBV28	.	CASSLTTDTEAFF	TGTGCCAGCAGTTTAACCACAGACACTGAAGCTTTCTTT
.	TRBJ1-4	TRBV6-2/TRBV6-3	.	CASSYGRPRGQKLFF	TGTGCCAGCAGTTACGGGAGACCTAGAGGACAAAAACTGTTTTTT
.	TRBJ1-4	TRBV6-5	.	CASSYSATTNEKLFF	TGTGCCAGCAGTTACTCTGCTACAACTAATGAAAAACTGTTTTTT
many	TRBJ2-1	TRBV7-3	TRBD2	CASSLFGTTDNEQFF	TGTGCCAGCAGCTTATTCGGGACTACGGACAATGAGCAGTTCTTC
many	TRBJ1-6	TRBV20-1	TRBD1	CSAWTGDNSPLHF	TGCAGTGCTTGGACAGGAGATAATTCACCCCTCCACTTT
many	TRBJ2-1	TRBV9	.	CASSVGSLNNEQFF	TGTGCCAGCAGCGTAGGATCCTTGAACAATGAGCAGTTCTTC
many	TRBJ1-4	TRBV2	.	CASRDSPNEKLFF	TGTGCCAGCAGGGACAGTCCTAATGAAAAACTGTTTTTT
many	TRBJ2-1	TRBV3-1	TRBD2	CASSRTGTSGILEQFF	TGTGCCAGCAGCCGAACCGGGACTAGCGGGATACTTGAGCAGTTCTTC
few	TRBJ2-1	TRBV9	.	CASSVHGAGTNNEQFF	TGTGCCAGCAGCGTCCACGGGGCGGGAACAAACAATGAGCAGTTCTTC
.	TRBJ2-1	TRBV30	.	CAWREGNEQFF	TGTGCCTGGAGAGAGGGCAATGAGCAGTTCTTC
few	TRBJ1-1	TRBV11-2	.	CASKANGAMNTEAFF	TGTGCCAGCAAAGCTAATGGGGCAATGAACACTGAAGCTTTCTTT
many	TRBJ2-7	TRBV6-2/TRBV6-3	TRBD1	CASTGQGPYEQYF	TGTGCCAGCACGGGACAGGGTCCCTACGAGCAGTACTTC
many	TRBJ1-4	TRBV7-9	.	CASSFSGEKLFF	TGTGCCAGCAGCTTTTCGGGAGAAAAACTGTTTTTT
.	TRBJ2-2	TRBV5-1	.	CASSLVGPQAGELFF	TGCGCCAGCAGCTTGGTGGGACCTCAGGCCGGGGAGCTGTTTTTT
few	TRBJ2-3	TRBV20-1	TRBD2	CSARDPASGGSTDTQYF	TGCAGTGCTAGAGATCCCGCTAGCGGGGGTAGCACAGATACGCAGTATTTT
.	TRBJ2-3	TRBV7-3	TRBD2	CASSLGLAGGPGDTQYF	TGTGCCAGCAGCTTGGGACTAGCGGGAGGGCCTGGAGATACGCAGTATTTT
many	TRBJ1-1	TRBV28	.	CASSSPRVAFF	TGTGCCAGCAGTTCCCCCAGGGTGGCTTTCTTT
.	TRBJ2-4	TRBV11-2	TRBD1	CASSFFIIGQGNLYAKNIQYF	TGTGCCAGCAGCTTTTTCATCATTGGACAGGGGAATCTTTATGCCAAAAACATTCAGTACTTC
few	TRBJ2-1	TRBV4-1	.	CASSLQAASYNEQFF	TGCGCCAGCAGCCTTCAAGCGGCATCCTACAATGAGCAGTTCTTC
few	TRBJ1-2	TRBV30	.	CAWNFGSQIYGYTF	TGTGCCTGGAATTTCGGCAGTCAAATATATGGCTACACCTTC